Only a few counts were recorded for the clone carrying this TCR beta chain. The ends lost 3 bases at V and 4 bases at J; junction bases unmatched: 7. Germline lookup yields CDR1 DFQATT and CDR2 SNEGSKA (reference sequence). The CDR3 has 16 amino acids. This entry belongs to a study of response to subunit inactivated influenza vaccine. Each CDR3 protein is one row after TCRdb ran MiXCR on the RT-PCR reads. The profile covers about 530,000 distinct CDR3 sequences, with 10% to 15% appearing a single time and around 12% taken by the ten largest. The chain couples TRBV20-1 to TRBJ2-3; TRBD2 aligns across 13 bases. The specimen was PBMCs from blood, collected 45 days after vaccination. The TCR comes from a man aged 45 to 65 who received an inactivated influenza vaccine. DNA of the CDR3: TGCAGTGCTAGCGGGGGACTAGCGGGAAATCCAGATACGCAGTATTTT. It translates to CSASGGLAGNPDTQYF.